The present T cell receptor beta chain was sequenced within a study of shared clonotypes between healthy human individuals. Study details: Donors had three CD4 naive, three CD4 memory, two CD8 naive and one CD8 memory plate apiece. General study points: Naive subsets usually exceeded memory subsets in estimated richness.

Sorted-subset replicate PCRs used about 200 ng DNA, approximately 30,000 T cell genomes. Only in-frame clones appear in the TCRdb table, and some are missing; sequencing was by immunoSEQ multiplex PCR. The repertoire holds approximately 92,000 clones, with about 70% as singletons. V was trimmed by 4 bases and J by 0 bases, leaving 10 bases between them. From germline, CDR1 is SQVTM and CDR2 ANQGSEA. The CDR3 is made up of 14 amino acids. In the case of this clone: The antigen is unknown.

CD8 memory comprised CD45RO+ plus CCR7-negative CD45RA+ TemRA cells. The sequence came from a man aged 25-40 years in good health. Sequencing was done on a sample of memory CD8+ T cells sorted from blood. Indicated subset: CD45RO+ cells pooled with CCR7-negative TemRA cells. V and J are TRBV29-1 and TRBJ1-5; D is ambiguous. CDR3 in amino acids: CSVVEGNSNQPQHF. CDR3 in DNA: TGCAGCGTTGTTGAAGGGAATAGCAATCAGCCCCAGCATTTT.